Included here is one TCR beta chain sequence, with context. The ends were cut back, 5 bases at V and 2 bases at J, with 9 bases in the middle. This CDR3 spans 14 amino acids. CDR1 SEHNR and CDR2 FQNEAQ come from the germline V gene (reference sequence). The data are from a study of OX40 agonist ivuxolimab in advanced cancers. Whole-study context: Every patient in dose escalation had hepatocellular carcinoma, melanoma, renal cell or head and neck cancer.

The assay was immunoSEQ multiplex PCR, and TCRdb's table has in-frame clones only and misses some. The sample holds tens of thousands of clones; more than 70% are singletons and the top ten take 25%. The sample in question was CD4+ or CD8+ T cells sorted from blood, obtained in a trial of the OX40 agonist ivuxolimab. The chain uses TRBV7-9 and TRBJ1-4; no firm D call. This receptor was identified in an adult with an advanced solid tumor such as melanoma, head and neck, liver or kidney cancer. CDR3 residues: CASSRTATNEKLFF. CDR3 in DNA: TGTGCCAGCAGCCGGACGGCCACTAATGAAAAACTGTTTTTT.